This entry concerns a single T cell receptor beta chain. This sample is part of a study of blood T cell repertoires in COVID-19. The study drew participants aged about 18 to 95 years from approximately 23 US areas. Participants were placed into cohorts based on the clinical history they reported. TCRdb's copy holds only in-frame clones and misses some; the assay was immunoSEQ multiplex PCR. Of roughly 280,000 clones listed, under 90% were seen once; the top ten hold 1.5% to 2%. The TCR was taken from a woman aged 60 to 75 who had recovered from COVID-19. The material sequenced was PBMCs or T cells enriched from blood (not recorded which).

CDR3 region: CASSLELRGNPYEQYF. CDR3 bases: TGCGCCAGCAGCTTGGAGCTCAGGGGGAATCCCTACGAGCAGTACTTC. The rearrangement uses TRBV5-1 and TRBJ2-7, with 7 positions matching TRBD1. This CDR3 is 16 amino acids long. Germline V gene sequence: CDR1 SGHRS, CDR2 YFSETQ. V lost 0 bases, J lost 2 bases, and 8 bases stayed unmatched.